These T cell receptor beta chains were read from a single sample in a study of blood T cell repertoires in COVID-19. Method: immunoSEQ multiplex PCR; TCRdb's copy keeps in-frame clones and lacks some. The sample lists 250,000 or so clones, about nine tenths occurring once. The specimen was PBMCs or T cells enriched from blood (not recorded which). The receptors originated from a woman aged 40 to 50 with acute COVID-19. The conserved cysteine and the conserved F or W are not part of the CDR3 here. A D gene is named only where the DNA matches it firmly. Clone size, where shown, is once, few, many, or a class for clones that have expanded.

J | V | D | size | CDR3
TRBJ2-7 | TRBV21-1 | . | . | ATITGGVGEQY
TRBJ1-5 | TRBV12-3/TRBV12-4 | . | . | ASRGGTHQPQH
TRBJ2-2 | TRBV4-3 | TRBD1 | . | ASSPGQANTGELF
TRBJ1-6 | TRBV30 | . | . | AGTNYNSPLH
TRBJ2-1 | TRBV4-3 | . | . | ASSQGRGLYNEQF
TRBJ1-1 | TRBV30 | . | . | AWSLEVMNTEAF
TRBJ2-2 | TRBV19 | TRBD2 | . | ASSEGLAGGPFTGELF
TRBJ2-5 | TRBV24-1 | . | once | ATSDHSETQY
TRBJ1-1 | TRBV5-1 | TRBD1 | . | ASSPRTGGSTEAF
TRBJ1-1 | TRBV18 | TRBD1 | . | ASSRDSTYPNTEAF
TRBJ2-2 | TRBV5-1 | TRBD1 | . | ASSFLGTANTGELF
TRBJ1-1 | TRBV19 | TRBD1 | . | ASSVTGGNLGTEAF
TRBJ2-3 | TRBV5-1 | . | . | ASSLTGMADTQY
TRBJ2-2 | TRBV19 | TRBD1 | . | ASTMTGAAGELF
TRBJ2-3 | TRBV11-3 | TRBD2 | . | ASSPLGTSGSGDTQY
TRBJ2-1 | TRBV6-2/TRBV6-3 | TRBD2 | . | ASSYPAGVHPSYNEQF
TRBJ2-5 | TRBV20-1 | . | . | SASLETQY
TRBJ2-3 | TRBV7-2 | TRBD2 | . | ASGAGLAGSDTQY
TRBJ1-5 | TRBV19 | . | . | ASGTREDYSNQPQH
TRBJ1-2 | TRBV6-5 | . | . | ASRQGLYGYT
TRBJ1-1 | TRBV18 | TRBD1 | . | ASSPTGKGGTNTEAF
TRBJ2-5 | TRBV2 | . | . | ASSRGLLETQY
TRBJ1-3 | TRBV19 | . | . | ASRRQFFSGNTIY
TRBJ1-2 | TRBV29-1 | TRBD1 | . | SVEDPGGTAYGYT
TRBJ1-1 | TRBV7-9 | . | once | AWGRGQDRDTEAF
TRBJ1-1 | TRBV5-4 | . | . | ASSSTWGGTEAF
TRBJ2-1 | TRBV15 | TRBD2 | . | ATSRGPSGLLGEQF
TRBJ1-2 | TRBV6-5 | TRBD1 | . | ASRLPGQGYGYT
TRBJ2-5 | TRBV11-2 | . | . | ASSLAGSETQY
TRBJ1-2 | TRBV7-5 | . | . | ARSFRDSKGDNYGYT
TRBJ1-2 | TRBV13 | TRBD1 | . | ASSIRTGGRYGYT
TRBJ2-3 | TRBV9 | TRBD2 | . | ASSVGRSGGPDTQY
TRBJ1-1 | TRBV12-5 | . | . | ASGLSGNTEAF
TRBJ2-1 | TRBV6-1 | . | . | ASSEVGGSYNEQF
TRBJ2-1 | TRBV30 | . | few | AWTRPSVVNEQF
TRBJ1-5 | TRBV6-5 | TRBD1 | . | ASSYGQEGQPQH
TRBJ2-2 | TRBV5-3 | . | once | ARSLDGSGLFTGELF
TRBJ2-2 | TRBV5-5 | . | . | ASSPPGPNTGELF
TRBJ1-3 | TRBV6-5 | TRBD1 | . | ASTADRVGNTIY
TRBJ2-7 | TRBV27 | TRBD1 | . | ASSPGQGLSGGSYEQY
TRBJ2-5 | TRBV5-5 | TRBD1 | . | ASSSSPGGRRLETQY
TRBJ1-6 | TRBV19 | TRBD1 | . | ASSRPDRGNSPLH
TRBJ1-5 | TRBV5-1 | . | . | ASSPLPYSNQPQH
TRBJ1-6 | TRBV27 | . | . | ASSLSLGARSPLH
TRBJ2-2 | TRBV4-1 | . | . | ASSQAGGFTGELF
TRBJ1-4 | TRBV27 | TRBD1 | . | ASSPQGLGEKLF
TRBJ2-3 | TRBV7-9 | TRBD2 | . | ASSWTSRSTDTQY
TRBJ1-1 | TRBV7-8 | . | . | ASSLVGVRGSDYTEAF
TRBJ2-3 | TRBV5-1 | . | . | ASSSSASQADTQY
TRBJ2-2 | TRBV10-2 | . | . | ASRPRGLAPTGELF
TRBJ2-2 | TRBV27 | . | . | ASSLVQGELF
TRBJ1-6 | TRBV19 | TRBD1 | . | ASGQEDRGSPLH
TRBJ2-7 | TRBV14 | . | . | ASSPRPGWHEQY
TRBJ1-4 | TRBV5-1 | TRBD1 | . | ASSSQGTGGEKLF
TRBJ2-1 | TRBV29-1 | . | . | SVPSPSSYNEQF
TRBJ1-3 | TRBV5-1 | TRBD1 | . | ASSYGQGAAGNTIY
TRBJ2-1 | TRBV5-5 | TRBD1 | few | ASSLNRGLTREQF